These 16 T cell receptor beta chains were sequenced from one sample in a study of T cell responses to AZD1222 COVID-19 vaccine. Profiling relied on immunoSEQ multiplex PCR, and the TCRdb table lists in-frame clones only, not all of them. The sample contains about 67,000 clones, about 85% of which appear only once. The specimen comprised peripheral blood, sampled on day 0 of AZD1222 vaccination. The receptors were sampled from an adult in good health.

The chain links TRBV27 to TRBJ1-4; possible D gene TRBD1, 6 bases. Looked up from germline, CDR1 is MNHEY and CDR2 is SMNVEV (reference sequence). The CDR3 has 19 residues. Between the trimmed V and J ends, which lost 5 bases and 1 base, there was a span of 23 bases. CDR3 nucleotides: TGTGCCAGCAGTCCCCAATGGTGGGGGGCCGTAAAAACTAATGAAAAACTGTTTTTT. Its translation: CASSPQWWGAVKTNEKLFF.

The chain carries TRBV28 and TRBJ2-7; tentatively, D is TRBD2 (6 bases). Germline lookup yields CDR1 MDHEN and CDR2 SYDVKM. With 5 bases removed from V and 0 bases from J, the gap between germline ends came to 11 bases. The CDR3 is made up of 14 amino acids. CDR3 nucleotides: TGTGCCAGCAGTGGGACTGTAAGCTCCTACGAGCAGTACTTC. Its protein is CASSGTVSSYEQYF.

The genes are TRBV12-3 or TRBV12-4 and TRBJ1-1; no definite D call. The CDR3 extends over 13 amino acids. V was shortened by 3 bases and J by 10 bases, with 15 bases between the two germline ends. The CDR3 DNA is TGTGCCAGCAGTTTTGCGTATCCACTGATAGCTTTCTTT. Translated: CASSFAYPLIAFF.

This chain uses TRBV7-3 with TRBJ1-2; D is uncertain. The CDR3 totals 13 residues. Trimming took off 0 bases at V and 8 bases at J, with 10 bases between the two ends. Germline values: CDR1 SGHTA, CDR2 FQGTGA. In nucleotides, the CDR3 is TGTGCCAGCAGCTTAACCCCAGAAGTAGGCTACACCTTC. Protein: CASSLTPEVGYTF.

The V and J genes are TRBV11-2 and TRBJ2-7, with D possibly TRBD2 on 5 matching bases. The CDR3 is 14 amino acids. Germline assignment: CDR1 SGHAT and CDR2 FQNNGV. V was pared by 5 bases and J by 7 bases, with 18 bases between. The CDR3 bases are TGTGCCAGCAGCCCCCGGATAGTCGAGGGTGAGCAGTACTTC. This sequence encodes CASSPRIVEGEQYF. Full variable domain (missing parts from reference TRBV11-2 and TRBJ2-7): EAGVAQSPRYKIIEKRQSVAFWCNPISGHATLYWYQQILGQGPKLLIQFQNNGVVDDSQLPKDRFSAERLKGVDSTLKIQPAKLEDSAVYLCASSPRIVEGEQYFGPGTRLTVT.

This rearrangement joins TRBV30 to TRBJ1-2; 7 positions agree with TRBD1. The germline gives CDR1 GTSNPN, CDR2 SVGIG (reference sequence). This CDR3 contains 12 residues. Losses at the gene ends were 3 bases for V and 9 bases for J; bases not matched to a gene: 7. The CDR3 loop reads CAWRFDRVSYTF. CDR3 nucleotide sequence: TGTGCCTGGAGGTTTGACAGGGTTAGCTACACCTTC.

This clone showed up just a few times. The V gene is TRBV10-3, the J gene TRBJ1-2, with D maybe TRBD1 (6 bases). Germline lookup yields CDR1 ENHRY and CDR2 SYGVKD. V lost 2 bases and J lost 0, with 16 bases in between. The CDR3 spans 17 residues. Here the CDR3 DNA reads TGTGCCATCAGTGAGAGGGGGTCGAGGGGGACTAACTATGGCTACACCTTC. This translates into CAISERGSRGTNYGYTF.

This chain uses TRBV30 with TRBJ2-2, with D possibly matching TRBD2 (5 bases). Between the trimmed V and J ends, which lost 3 bases and 1 base, there was a span of 15 bases. Germline V gives CDR1 GTSNPN, CDR2 SVGIG (reference sequence). The CDR3 length is 16 residues. The CDR3 spells CAWSLGGGQNTGELFF. The DNA for the CDR3 is TGTGCCTGGAGCCTGGGTGGCGGGCAGAACACCGGGGAGCTGTTTTTT.

The chain carries TRBV6-2 or TRBV6-3 and TRBJ2-5; the match to TRBD2 covers 10 bases. Trimming took 2 bases from V and 9 from J; bases not matched to a gene: 15. This CDR3 has 17 residues. Germline assignment: CDR1 MNHEY and CDR2 SVGEGT. CDR3 in amino acids: CASSYGLAGVDGTAQYF. As DNA, the CDR3 is TGTGCCAGCAGTTACGGGCTAGCGGGAGTGGATGGTACGGCCCAGTACTTC.

V usage is TRBV30 and J usage is TRBJ2-1; TRBD2 matches 8 bases. The V and J ends lost 8 bases and 9 bases, in that order; junction bases with no gene match: 15. The CDR3 is 14 residues long. The V gene's germline CDR1 is GTSNPN and CDR2 SVGIG (reference sequence). The CDR3 nucleotides are TGTGCCAAGGGGAAAATAGCGGGGTTGGGTGAGCAGTTCTTC. It encodes CAKGKIAGLGEQFF.

This clone appeared a single time. The J gene is TRBJ2-3, the V gene TRBV2; 8 positions agree with TRBD2. Germline V gene sequence: CDR1 SNHLY, CDR2 FYNNEI. Trimming cost V 4 bases and J 7 bases; bases outside gene matches: 7. The CDR3 covers 14 residues. CDR3: CASSVGTSGNTQYF. CDR3 coding DNA: TGTGCCAGCAGTGTAGGAACTAGCGGTAATACGCAGTATTTT.

V gene TRBV24-1 combines with J gene TRBJ2-5; the D gene is possibly TRBD1 (5 bases). Deletions cut 4 bases from V and 4 bases from J, with 12 bases between. Germline V gives CDR1 KGHDR, CDR2 SFDVKD. The CDR3 runs to 14 residues. The DNA for the CDR3 is TGTGCCACCAGTGAGCCCAGGGTAGGAGAGACCCAGTACTTC. This gives the protein CATSEPRVGETQYF.

This sequence joins TRBV7-9 and TRBJ2-5; D unresolved. This CDR3 has 16 amino acids. Trimming removed 5 bases from V and 2 bases from J, with 18 bases in between. CDR1 is SEHNR and CDR2 is FQNEAQ in the germline V gene (reference sequence). The CDR3 region is CASSPRFGGSQETQYF. CDR3 sequence (DNA): TGTGCCAGCAGCCCAAGGTTCGGCGGCTCTCAAGAGACCCAGTACTTC.

The rearrangement uses TRBV19 and TRBJ2-1; D may be TRBD1 or TRBD2 (6 bases each). Germline CDR1 LNHDA, CDR2 SQIVND (reference sequence). V was shortened by 3 bases and J by 4 bases, with 13 bases between the two germline ends. The CDR3 covers 15 residues. The CDR3 spells CASSMTGAYYNEQFF. The CDR3 nucleotides read TGTGCCAGTAGTATGACGGGGGCCTATTACAATGAGCAGTTCTTC.

This chain links TRBV27 with TRBJ2-1; D uncertain. The ends were cut back, 4 bases at V and 3 bases at J, with 19 bases in the middle. Germline CDR1 and CDR2: MNHEY and SMNVEV (reference sequence). The CDR3 covers 17 residues. The DNA of the CDR3 is TGTGCCAGCAGTTCCCTCCGGGCTGGAATCCTCTACAATGAGCAGTTCTTC. It encodes CASSSLRAGILYNEQFF.

V is TRBV28 and J is TRBJ1-4; TRBD1 matches 7 bases. The CDR3 is 14 amino acids. The germline CDR1 and CDR2 sequences are MDHEN and SYDVKM. Germline trimming cut 6 bases from V and 5 bases from J; bases unmatched to any gene: 6. For the CDR3, the DNA is TGTGCCAGCAGGGCGGGACAGAGCAATGAAAAACTGTTTTTT. Its translation: CASRAGQSNEKLFF. The complete variable domain, with remaining parts taken from reference TRBV28 and TRBJ1-4, reads DVKVTQSSRYLVKRTGEKVFLECVQDMDHENMFWYRQDPGLGLRLIYFSYDVKMKEKGDIPEGYSVSREKKERFSLILESASTNQTSMYLCASRAGQSNEKLFFGSGTQLSVL.